This TCR beta chain was observed in a study of blood T cell repertoires in COVID-19. Worth noting for this clone: Other DNA sequences in the sample encode the same CDR3.

The CDR3 has 13 amino acids. V dropped 5 bases and J dropped 4; count of bases not matched to a gene: 2. CDR1 is MNHEY and CDR2 is SVGAGI in the germline V gene. As handled by the study authors: Reference gene primer amplification gave nucleated cell count estimates. Sequencing used immunoSEQ multiplex PCR; TCRdb keeps in-frame clones, though not all of them. That table furnishes V, J and clone size, whereas the DNA furnished D and trimming. The sample lists more than 85,000 clones; around 82% were seen once. The sequenced sample consisted of peripheral blood. The clonotype originates from a woman aged 55-69 years with acute or convalescent COVID-19. J is TRBJ1-1 and V is TRBV6-5; 9 nucleotides line up with TRBD1. In nucleotides, the CDR3 is TGTGCCAGCAGTACGACAGGGGGCACTGAAGCTTTCTTT. Translation gives CASSTTGGTEAFF.